The next 20 T cell receptor beta chains were all read from a single sample in a study of OX40 agonist ivuxolimab in advanced cancers. Profiling relied on immunoSEQ multiplex PCR, and the TCRdb table lists in-frame clones only, not all of them. The sample carries about 2,800 clones, over 55% recorded once. Sequencing was performed on CD4+ or CD8+ T cells sorted from blood, taken in a trial of the OX40 agonist ivuxolimab. The receptors were sampled from an adult with an advanced solid tumor such as melanoma, head and neck, liver or kidney cancer.

This clone was observed a few times. The J gene is TRBJ2-3, the V gene TRBV7-9; no reliable D call. Trimming took off 0 bases at V and 0 bases at J, with 7 bases between the two ends. The V gene's germline CDR1 is SEHNR and CDR2 FQNEAQ (reference sequence). The CDR3 has 15 amino acids. CDR3 residues: CASSLAEASTDTQYF. For the CDR3, the DNA is TGTGCCAGCAGCTTAGCGGAAGCGAGCACAGATACGCAGTATTTT.

The gene calls are TRBV5-5 and TRBJ2-7, with D possibly called TRBD1 or TRBD2 (6 bases each). The germline V and J ends were trimmed by 2 bases and 5 bases, with 14 bases remaining between them. Per the germline V gene, CDR1 is SGHKS and CDR2 is YYEKEE (reference sequence). The CDR3 is 14 residues long. Written as DNA, the CDR3 is TGTGCCAGCAGCTTCGGGGGCTTATGGGACGAGCAGTACTTC. It encodes CASSFGGLWDEQYF.

J is TRBJ2-6 and V is TRBV12-2; TRBD2 is the table's D call, not checked against the DNA. TRBV12-2 is designated a pseudogene. This CDR3 comprises 18 residues. The CDR3 loop is CASRFGGTTQSRANVLTF. The CDR3 DNA is TGTGCAAGTCGCTTCGGGGGGACCACACAAAGTCGGGCCAACGTCCTGACTTTC.

This clone was counted a single time. The chain links TRBV5-4 to TRBJ2-3; D is perhaps TRBD1 (6 bases). Trimming removed 1 base from V and 2 bases from J, with 11 bases in between. Germline values: CDR1 SGHNT, CDR2 YYREEE (reference sequence). The CDR3 is made up of 15 amino acids. The CDR3 coding sequence is TGTGCCAGCAGCTTGATGAACAGGGACACAGATACGCAGTATTTT. It specifies CASSLMNRDTDTQYF.

The CDR3: CASAHYGNAYEQYF. CDR3 DNA sequence: TGCGCCAGCGCACATTACGGCAACGCCTACGAGCAGTACTTC. V usage is TRBV4-1 and J usage is TRBJ2-7; no firm D call. The V end lost 8 bases, the J end lost 2 bases, and 16 bases lay between the germline ends. Per the germline V gene, CDR1 is MGHRA and CDR2 is YSYEKL. This CDR3 spans 14 amino acids.

The chain combines TRBV19 with TRBJ1-1; D unclear. V was trimmed by 3 bases and J by 1 base, leaving 6 bases between them. CDR1 is LNHDA, CDR2 SQIVND, per germline (reference sequence). There are 13 residues in the CDR3. The CDR3 DNA sequence: TGTGCCAGTAGTATGGGGAGGAACACTGAAGCTTTCTTT. This sequence encodes CASSMGRNTEAFF.

This chain connects TRBV6-6 to TRBJ1-4, with 7 bases identical to TRBD1. V dropped 1 base and J dropped 8; count of bases not matched to a gene: 7. The CDR3 totals 15 residues. The germline gives CDR1 MNHNY, CDR2 SVGAGI (reference sequence). The CDR3 here is CASSYYDREGEKLFF. CDR3 coding DNA: TGTGCCAGCAGTTACTACGACAGGGAGGGCGAAAAACTGTTTTTT.

This clone is deemed large (0.1 to 1%). The chain recombines TRBV27 with TRBJ1-2; D is ambiguous. The CDR3 runs 13 residues. CDR1 and CDR2 (germline): MNHEY, SMNVEV (reference sequence). V lost 4 bases, J lost 3 bases, and 9 bases lay in between. CDR3 DNA: TGTGCCAGCAGTTCCGACATTGACTATGGCTACACCTTC. Translating it yields CASSSDIDYGYTF.

The chain uses TRBV19 and TRBJ2-1, with D unclear. The CDR3 runs 15 residues. Germline CDR1 LNHDA, CDR2 SQIVND (reference sequence). Trimming cost V 0 bases and J 2 bases, with 8 bases left between them. The CDR3 DNA sequence: TGTGCCAGTAGTATAGATCCCGAAGCCTACAATGAGCAGTTCTTC. Encoded protein: CASSIDPEAYNEQFF.

The chain employs TRBV28 and TRBJ1-4, with D unresolved. Deletions cut 6 bases from V and 3 bases from J, with 17 bases between. This CDR3 is 16 amino acids long. Germline CDR1 and CDR2: MDHEN and SYDVKM. Here the CDR3 DNA reads TGTGCCAGCAGCTACGAAGTCTCGACCTCTAATGAAAAACTGTTTTTT. This gives the protein CASSYEVSTSNEKLFF.

The rearrangement links TRBV27 to TRBJ2-7; D may be TRBD1 or TRBD2 (5 bases each). CDR3 length equals 19 residues. V was trimmed by 0 bases and J by 6 bases, leaving 27 bases between them. The germline gives CDR1 MNHEY, CDR2 SMNVEV (reference sequence). The CDR3 loop reads CASSLSAKDPTGREREQYF. CDR3 DNA sequence: TGTGCCAGCAGTTTATCAGCAAAGGACCCGACGGGACGCGAACGCGAGCAGTACTTC.

The CDR3 DNA sequence: TGTGCCAGCAGCGTCGCGACAGGTGATGAAAAACTGTTTTTT. It is translated as CASSVATGDEKLFF. This chain joins TRBV9 and TRBJ1-4; maybe TRBD1 (6 bases). V lost 2 bases, J lost 6 bases, and 11 bases lay in between. The V gene's germline CDR1 is SGDLS and CDR2 YYNGEE. CDR3 length: 14 residues.

The gene calls are TRBV11-2 and TRBJ2-7; 7 nucleotides match TRBD1. V gave up 6 bases and J gave up 6 bases; unmatched junction bases: 2. This CDR3 comprises 11 residues. Germline V lookup: CDR1 SGHAT, CDR2 FQNNGV. In DNA, the CDR3 is TGTGCCAGCAGGGGACAGATCGAGCAGTACTTC. Amino acids: CASRGQIEQYF.

The chain employs TRBV5-6 and TRBJ2-1; D assignment may be TRBD1 or TRBD2 (5 bases each). Between the trimmed V and J ends, which lost 0 bases and 3 bases, there was a span of 7 bases. Germline V lookup: CDR1 SGHDT, CDR2 YYEEEE. The CDR3 runs 14 residues. For the CDR3, the DNA is TGTGCCAGCAGCTTGGGGGGGTTCTACAATGAGCAGTTCTTC. It specifies CASSLGGFYNEQFF.

The genes are TRBV30 and TRBJ2-7, with 9 bases fitting TRBD1. The germline V gene encodes CDR1 GTSNPN and CDR2 SVGIG (reference sequence). This CDR3 comprises 14 residues. Unmatched junction bases numbered 7, after V lost 2 bases and J lost 5 bases. The CDR3 reads CAWSHRGREDEQYF. The CDR3 DNA follows: TGTGCCTGGAGTCACAGGGGGCGAGAGGACGAGCAGTACTTC.

The V gene is TRBV6-1, the J gene TRBJ2-2; 7 bases are a match to TRBD1. Trimming cost V 8 bases and J 6 bases; bases outside gene matches: 3. The CDR3 is made up of 12 amino acids. The V gene's germline CDR1 is MNHNS and CDR2 SASEGT. In DNA form, the CDR3 reads TGTGCCAGCTTCACAGGGGCCGGGGAGCTGTTTTTT. This codes for CASFTGAGELFF.

The rearrangement joins TRBV9 to TRBJ1-4; 8 nucleotides align to TRBD1. CDR1 is SGDLS and CDR2 is YYNGEE in the germline V gene. With 3 bases clipped from V and 1 base from J, the junction kept 2 bases outside the gene matches. The CDR3 has 15 amino acids. CDR3 loop: CASSAGTGTNEKLFF. The CDR3 DNA follows: TGTGCCAGCAGCGCAGGGACAGGAACTAATGAAAAACTGTTTTTT.

The V and J genes are TRBV7-3 and TRBJ1-1; weak D call: TRBD1 (5 bases). Germline loops: CDR1 SGHTA, CDR2 FQGTGA. The CDR3 runs to 12 residues. V lost 6 bases, J lost 6 bases, and 11 bases lay in between. DNA of the CDR3: TGTGCCAGCAGTTTTGGGGACGCTGAAGCTTTCTTT. Protein: CASSFGDAEAFF.

The chain employs TRBV7-8 and TRBJ2-6, with D possibly TRBD1 on 5 matching bases. CDR1 SGHVS and CDR2 FQNEAQ come from the germline V gene. The CDR3 length is 18 residues. V was shortened by 3 bases and J by 5 bases, with 20 bases between the two germline ends. CDR3 protein: CASSFRAFPQSRANVLTF. For the CDR3, the DNA is TGTGCCAGCAGCTTCAGGGCGTTCCCACAAAGTCGGGCCAACGTCCTGACTTTC.

The V gene is TRBV7-9, the J gene TRBJ2-1, with a possible D match to TRBD1 (5 bases). The V gene's germline CDR1 is SEHNR and CDR2 FQNEAQ (reference sequence). The CDR3 runs 16 residues. Trimming took 2 bases from V and 8 from J, leaving 19 bases between them. The DNA for the CDR3 is TGTGCCAGCAGCTTAAATTTGGACATCGGCGGCTATGAGCAGTTCTTC. It translates to CASSLNLDIGGYEQFF.